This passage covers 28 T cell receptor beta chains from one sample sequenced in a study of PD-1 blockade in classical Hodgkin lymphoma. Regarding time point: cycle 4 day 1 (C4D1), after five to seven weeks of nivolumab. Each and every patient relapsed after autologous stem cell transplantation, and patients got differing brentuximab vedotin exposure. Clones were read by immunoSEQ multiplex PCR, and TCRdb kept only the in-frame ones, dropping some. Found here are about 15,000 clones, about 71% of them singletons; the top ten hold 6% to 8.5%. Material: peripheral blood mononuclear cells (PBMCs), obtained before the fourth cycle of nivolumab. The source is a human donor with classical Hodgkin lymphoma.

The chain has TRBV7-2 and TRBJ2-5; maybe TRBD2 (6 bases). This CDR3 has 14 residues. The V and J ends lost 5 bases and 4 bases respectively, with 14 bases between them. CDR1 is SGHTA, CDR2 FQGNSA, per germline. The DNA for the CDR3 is TGTGCCAGCAGCCTCCGTGTAGCGGCAGAGACCCAGTACTTC. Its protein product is CASSLRVAAETQYF.

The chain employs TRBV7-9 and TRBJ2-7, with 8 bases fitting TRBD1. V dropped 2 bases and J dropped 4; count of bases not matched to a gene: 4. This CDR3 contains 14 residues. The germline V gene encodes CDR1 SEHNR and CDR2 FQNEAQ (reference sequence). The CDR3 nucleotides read TGTGCCAGCAGCTTATTACAGGGGGTTTACGAGCAGTACTTC. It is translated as CASSLLQGVYEQYF.

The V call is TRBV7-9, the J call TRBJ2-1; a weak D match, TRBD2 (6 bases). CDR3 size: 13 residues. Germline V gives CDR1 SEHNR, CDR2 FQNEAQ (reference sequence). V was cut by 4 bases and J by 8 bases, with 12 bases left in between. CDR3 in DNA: TGTGCCAGCAGCTCACCTAGCGTCGATGAGCAGTTCTTC. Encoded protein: CASSSPSVDEQFF.

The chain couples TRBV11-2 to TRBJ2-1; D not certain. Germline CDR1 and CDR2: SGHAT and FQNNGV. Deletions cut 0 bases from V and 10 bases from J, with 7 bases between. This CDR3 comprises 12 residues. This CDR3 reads CASSLDIREQFF. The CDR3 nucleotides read TGTGCCAGCAGCTTAGATATCAGGGAGCAGTTCTTC.

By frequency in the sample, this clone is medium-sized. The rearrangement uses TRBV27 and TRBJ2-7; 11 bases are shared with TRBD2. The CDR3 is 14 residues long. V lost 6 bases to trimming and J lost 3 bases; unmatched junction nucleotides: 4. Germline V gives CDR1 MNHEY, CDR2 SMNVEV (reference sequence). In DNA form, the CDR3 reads TGTGCCAGCAGCCCCGGGACTAGCGGCTACGAGCAGTACTTC. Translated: CASSPGTSGYEQYF.

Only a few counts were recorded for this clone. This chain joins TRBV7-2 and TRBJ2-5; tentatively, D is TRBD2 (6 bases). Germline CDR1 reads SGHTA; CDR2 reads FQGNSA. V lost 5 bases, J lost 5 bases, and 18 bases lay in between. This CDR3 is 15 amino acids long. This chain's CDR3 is CASSLRGGRYETQYF. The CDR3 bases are TGTGCCAGCAGCCTACGGGGTGGGAGGTACGAGACCCAGTACTTC.

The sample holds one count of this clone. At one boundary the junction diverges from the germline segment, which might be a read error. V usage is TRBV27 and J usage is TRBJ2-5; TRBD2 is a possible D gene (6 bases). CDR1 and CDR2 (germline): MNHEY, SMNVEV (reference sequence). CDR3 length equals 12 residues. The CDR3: CASSLWGGEVHF. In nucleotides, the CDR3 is TGTGCCAGCAGTTTATGGGGAGGAGAAGTCCACTTC.

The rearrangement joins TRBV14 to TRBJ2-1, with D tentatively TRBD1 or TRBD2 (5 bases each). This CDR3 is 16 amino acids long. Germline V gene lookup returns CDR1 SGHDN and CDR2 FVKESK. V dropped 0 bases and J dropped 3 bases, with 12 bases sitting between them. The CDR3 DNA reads TGTGCCAGCAGCCAAGATCCCGGGGCGGGCTACAATGAGCAGTTCTTC. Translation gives CASSQDPGAGYNEQFF.

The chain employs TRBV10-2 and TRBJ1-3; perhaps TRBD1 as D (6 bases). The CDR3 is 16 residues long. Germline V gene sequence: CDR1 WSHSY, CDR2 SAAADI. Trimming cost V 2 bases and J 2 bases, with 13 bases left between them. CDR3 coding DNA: TGCGCCAGCAGTGAGCCCTTTACAGGGCCTGGAAACACCATATATTTT. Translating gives CASSEPFTGPGNTIYF.

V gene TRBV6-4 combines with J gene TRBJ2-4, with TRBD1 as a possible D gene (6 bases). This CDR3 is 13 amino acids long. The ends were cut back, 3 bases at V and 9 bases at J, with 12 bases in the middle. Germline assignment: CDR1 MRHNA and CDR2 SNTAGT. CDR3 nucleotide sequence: TGTGCCAGCAGTGAGGGGCAGGGGACCATTCAGTACTTC. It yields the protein CASSEGQGTIQYF.

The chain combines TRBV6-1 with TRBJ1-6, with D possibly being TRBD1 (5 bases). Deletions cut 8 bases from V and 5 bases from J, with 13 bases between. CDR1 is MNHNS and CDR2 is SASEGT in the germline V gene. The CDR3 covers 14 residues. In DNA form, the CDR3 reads TGTGCCAGCCAAGGGGCCAGCCATAATTCACCCCTCCACTTT. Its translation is CASQGASHNSPLHF.

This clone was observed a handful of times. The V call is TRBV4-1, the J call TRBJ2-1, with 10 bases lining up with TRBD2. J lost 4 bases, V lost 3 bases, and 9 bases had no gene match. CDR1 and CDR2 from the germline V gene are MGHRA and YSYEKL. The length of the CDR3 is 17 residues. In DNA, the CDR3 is TGCGCCAGCAGCCATCTAAGCGGGAGGGCCTCATACAATGAGCAGTTCTTC. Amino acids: CASSHLSGRASYNEQFF.

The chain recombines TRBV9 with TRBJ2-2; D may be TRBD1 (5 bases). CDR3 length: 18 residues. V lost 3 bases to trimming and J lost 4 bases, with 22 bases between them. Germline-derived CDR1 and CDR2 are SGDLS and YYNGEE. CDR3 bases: TGTGCCAGCAGCGCTCAGGATTGGGCAGGGTGGAGCACCGGGGAGCTGTTTTTT. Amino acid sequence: CASSAQDWAGWSTGELFF.

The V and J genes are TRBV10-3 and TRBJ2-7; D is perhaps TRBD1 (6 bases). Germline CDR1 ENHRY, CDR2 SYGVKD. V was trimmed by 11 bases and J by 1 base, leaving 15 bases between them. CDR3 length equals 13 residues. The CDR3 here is CASGGDTSYEQYF. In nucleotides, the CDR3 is TGTGCCTCAGGTGGGGACACATCCTACGAGCAGTACTTC.

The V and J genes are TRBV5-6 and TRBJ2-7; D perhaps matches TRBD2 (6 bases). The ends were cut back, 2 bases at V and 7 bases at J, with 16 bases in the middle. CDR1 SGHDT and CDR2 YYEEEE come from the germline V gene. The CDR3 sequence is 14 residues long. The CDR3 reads CASSLAGQSGEQYF. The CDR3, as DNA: TGTGCCAGCAGCTTAGCGGGTCAGTCTGGAGAGCAGTACTTC. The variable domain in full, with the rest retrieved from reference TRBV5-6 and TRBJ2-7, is DAGVTQSPTHLIKTRGQQVTLRCSPKSGHDTVSWYQQALGQGPQFIFQYYEEEERQRGNFPDRFSGHQFPNYSSELNVNALLLGDSALYLCASSLAGQSGEQYFGPGTRLTVT.

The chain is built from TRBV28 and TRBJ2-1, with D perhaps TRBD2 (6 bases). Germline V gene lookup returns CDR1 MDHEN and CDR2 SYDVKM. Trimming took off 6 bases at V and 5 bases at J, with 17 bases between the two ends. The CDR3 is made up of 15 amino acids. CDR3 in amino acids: CASRRLASRDNEQFF. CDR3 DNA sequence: TGTGCCAGCAGGAGGCTAGCGAGCCGCGACAATGAGCAGTTCTTC. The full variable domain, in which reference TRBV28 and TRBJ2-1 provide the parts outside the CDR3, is DVKVTQSSRYLVKRTGEKVFLECVQDMDHENMFWYRQDPGLGLRLIYFSYDVKMKEKGDIPEGYSVSREKKERFSLILESASTNQTSMYLCASRRLASRDNEQFFGPGTRLTVL.

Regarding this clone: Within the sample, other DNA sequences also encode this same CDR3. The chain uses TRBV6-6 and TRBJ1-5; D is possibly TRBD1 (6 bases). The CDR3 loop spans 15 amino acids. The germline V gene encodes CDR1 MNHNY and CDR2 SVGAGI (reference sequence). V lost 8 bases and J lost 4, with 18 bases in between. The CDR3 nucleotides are TGTGCCAGCTCTCCCCTGAGGGGGGTAAATCAGCCCCAGCATTTT. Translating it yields CASSPLRGVNQPQHF.

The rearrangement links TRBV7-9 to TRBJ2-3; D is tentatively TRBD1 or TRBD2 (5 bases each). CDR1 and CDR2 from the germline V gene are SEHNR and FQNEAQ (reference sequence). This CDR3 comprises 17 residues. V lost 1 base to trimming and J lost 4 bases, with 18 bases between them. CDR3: CASSLESGPAPPDTQYF. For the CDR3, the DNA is TGTGCCAGCAGCTTAGAATCGGGGCCGGCACCACCAGATACGCAGTATTTT.

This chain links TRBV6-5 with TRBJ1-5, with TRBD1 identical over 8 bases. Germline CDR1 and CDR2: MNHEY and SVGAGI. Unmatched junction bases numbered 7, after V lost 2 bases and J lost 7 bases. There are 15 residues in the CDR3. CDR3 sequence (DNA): TGTGCCAGCAGTTACACGACAGGGGAGGGACAGCCCCAGCATTTT. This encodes CASSYTTGEGQPQHF.

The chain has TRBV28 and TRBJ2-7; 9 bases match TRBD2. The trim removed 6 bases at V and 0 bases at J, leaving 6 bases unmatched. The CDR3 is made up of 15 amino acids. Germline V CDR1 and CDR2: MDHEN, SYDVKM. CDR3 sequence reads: CASSNSGSASYEQYF. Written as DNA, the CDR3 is TGTGCCAGCAGCAATAGCGGGAGTGCCTCCTACGAGCAGTACTTC.

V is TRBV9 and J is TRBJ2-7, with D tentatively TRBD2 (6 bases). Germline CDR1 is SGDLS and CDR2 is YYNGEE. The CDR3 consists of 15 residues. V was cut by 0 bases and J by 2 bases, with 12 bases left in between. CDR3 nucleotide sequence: TGTGCCAGCAGCGTAGGTGAGGCGGGGACCTACGAGCAGTACTTC. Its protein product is CASSVGEAGTYEQYF.

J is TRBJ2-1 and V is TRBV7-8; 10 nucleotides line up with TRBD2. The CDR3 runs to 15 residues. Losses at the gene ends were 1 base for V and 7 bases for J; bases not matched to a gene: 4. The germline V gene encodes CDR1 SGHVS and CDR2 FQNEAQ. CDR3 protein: CASSLVAGGGNEQFF. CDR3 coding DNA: TGTGCCAGCAGCTTAGTAGCGGGAGGTGGTAATGAGCAGTTCTTC.

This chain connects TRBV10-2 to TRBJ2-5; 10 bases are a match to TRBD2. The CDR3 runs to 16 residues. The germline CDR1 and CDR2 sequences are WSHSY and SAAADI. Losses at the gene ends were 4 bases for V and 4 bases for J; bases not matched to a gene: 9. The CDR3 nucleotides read TGCGCCAGCAGTGGTATACCTAGCGGGAGACGAGAGACCCAGTACTTC. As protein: CASSGIPSGRRETQYF.

CDR3 loop: CASSLTGGTDTQYF. CDR3 nucleotide sequence: TGTGCCAGCTCACTTACAGGGGGCACAGATACGCAGTATTTT. The chain recombines TRBV18 with TRBJ2-3, with 7 bases fitting TRBD1. CDR3 length: 14 residues. J gave up 1 base and V 4 bases, and 2 bases lay outside the gene matches. Germline V CDR1 and CDR2: KGHSH, LQKENI.

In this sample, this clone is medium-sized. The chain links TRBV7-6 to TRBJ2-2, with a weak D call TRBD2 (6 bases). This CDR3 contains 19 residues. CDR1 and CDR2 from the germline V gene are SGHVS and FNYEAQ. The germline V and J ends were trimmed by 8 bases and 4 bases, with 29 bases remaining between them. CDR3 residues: CASAAGVGTATASTGELFF. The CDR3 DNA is TGTGCCAGCGCTGCCGGTGTAGGGACTGCAACCGCCTCCACCGGGGAGCTGTTTTTT.

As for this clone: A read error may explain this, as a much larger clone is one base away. CDR3: CSVRGGDHGYAF. In nucleotides, the CDR3 is TGCAGCGTCCGCGGGGGAGATCATGGCTACGCCTTC. The chain combines TRBV29-1 with TRBJ1-2, with TRBD1 as a possible D gene (5 bases). CDR3 length: 12 residues. CDR1 and CDR2 from the germline V gene are SQVTM and ANQGSEA.

This CDR3 is CASSIERAGSGSPLHF. For the CDR3, the DNA is TGTGCCAGTAGTATAGAGCGCGCAGGGAGCGGTTCACCCCTCCACTTT. The chain combines TRBV19 with TRBJ1-6; D may be TRBD1 (5 bases). The length of the CDR3 is 16 residues. V shed 0 bases and J shed 9 bases, with 15 bases lying between them. CDR1 is LNHDA and CDR2 is SQIVND in the germline V gene (reference sequence).

The chain's CDR3 is CASSYRTGGQTEAFF. For the CDR3, the DNA is TGTGCCAGCAGCTACCGGACAGGGGGACAGACTGAAGCTTTCTTT. V usage is TRBV11-3 and J usage is TRBJ1-1; 10 nucleotides line up with TRBD1. J was trimmed by 5 bases and V by 4 bases; bases with no gene match: 7. From germline, CDR1 is SGHNT and CDR2 YENEEA. CDR3 length: 15 residues.